This is a list of T cell receptor beta chains from one sample in a study of blood T cells in healthy people across ages. TCRdb processed the 5' RACE reads anew with MiXCR; each CDR3 protein has one entry. The repertoire includes more than 650,000 distinct CDR3 sequences, under 30% of them detected once, and 3% sits in the top ten. These data were also reused for a study on T cells of mothers and their children.

Sequencing input: blood. Receptors were obtained from a boy between 10 and 17 years old in good health. Both conserved end residues are part of each CDR3. A D gene is named only where the DNA matches it firmly. Expanded clones get a size class; other rows say once, few or many, or leave the size out.

abundance: few
d_gene: .
j_gene: TRBJ2-4
v_gene: TRBV27
CDR3aa: CASIASGSNIQYF
CDR3nt: TGTGCCAGCATTGCGTCAGGCTCGAACATTCAGTACTTC

abundance: .
d_gene: TRBD1
j_gene: TRBJ1-2
v_gene: TRBV10-3
CDR3aa: CAMRTGEDGYTF
CDR3nt: TGTGCCATGAGGACAGGGGAAGATGGCTACACCTTC

abundance: few
d_gene: TRBD1
j_gene: TRBJ1-2
v_gene: TRBV15
CDR3aa: CATSRAGGYYGYTF
CDR3nt: TGTGCCACCAGCAGGGCAGGGGGCTACTATGGCTACACCTTC

abundance: .
d_gene: .
j_gene: TRBJ2-1
v_gene: TRBV12-3/TRBV12-4
CDR3aa: CASRDNRDEQFF
CDR3nt: TGTGCCAGCAGAGATAACAGGGATGAGCAGTTCTTC

abundance: .
d_gene: .
j_gene: TRBJ1-1
v_gene: TRBV12-3/TRBV12-4
CDR3aa: CASSFRGAANTEAFF
CDR3nt: TGTGCCAGCAGTTTTCGCGGGGCGGCGAACACTGAAGCTTTCTTT

abundance: few
d_gene: TRBD1
j_gene: TRBJ2-5
v_gene: TRBV5-1
CDR3aa: CASSTEQGEWETQYF
CDR3nt: TGCGCCAGCAGCACCGAACAGGGGGAATGGGAGACCCAGTACTTC

abundance: few
d_gene: .
j_gene: TRBJ1-4
v_gene: TRBV6-5
CDR3aa: CASSYSRQHEKLFF
CDR3nt: TGTGCCAGCAGTTACTCGAGACAACATGAAAAACTGTTTTTT

abundance: .
d_gene: .
j_gene: TRBJ2-2
v_gene: TRBV20-1
CDR3aa: CSASENTGELFF
CDR3nt: TGCAGTGCTAGTGAGAACACCGGGGAGCTGTTTTTT

abundance: .
d_gene: .
j_gene: TRBJ2-5
v_gene: TRBV5-1
CDR3aa: CASSSDNTRVVETQYF
CDR3nt: TGCGCCAGCAGCTCGGACAATACTAGGGTCGTTGAGACCCAGTACTTC

abundance: .
d_gene: .
j_gene: TRBJ2-7
v_gene: TRBV5-1
CDR3aa: CASSLASGRYEQYF
CDR3nt: TGCGCCAGCAGCTTGGCCTCAGGGAGATACGAGCAGTACTTC

abundance: few
d_gene: TRBD1
j_gene: TRBJ1-4
v_gene: TRBV4-1
CDR3aa: CASSQPGQTNEKLFF
CDR3nt: TGCGCCAGCAGCCAGCCGGGACAGACTAATGAAAAACTGTTTTTT

abundance: .
d_gene: .
j_gene: TRBJ2-7
v_gene: TRBV27
CDR3aa: CASSLAAGVREQYF
CDR3nt: TGTGCCAGCAGTTTAGCCGCAGGGGTGAGGGAGCAGTACTTC

abundance: few
d_gene: .
j_gene: TRBJ2-7
v_gene: TRBV7-6
CDR3aa: CASSLTGTPRREQYF
CDR3nt: TGTGCCAGCAGCTTAACCGGGACACCCAGGAGGGAGCAGTACTTC

abundance: few
d_gene: .
j_gene: TRBJ2-3
v_gene: TRBV7-3
CDR3aa: CASSPTSIVGDTQYF
CDR3nt: TGTGCCAGCAGCCCAACTAGCATTGTCGGGGATACGCAGTATTTT

abundance: .
d_gene: .
j_gene: TRBJ2-4
v_gene: TRBV12-3/TRBV12-4
CDR3aa: CASSFQGMNIQYF
CDR3nt: TGTGCCAGCAGTTTTCAGGGAATGAACATTCAGTACTTC

abundance: few
d_gene: TRBD1
j_gene: TRBJ2-5
v_gene: TRBV5-5
CDR3aa: CASSLVSRGKTQYF
CDR3nt: TGTGCCAGCAGCTTGGTTTCCAGGGGGAAGACCCAGTACTTC

abundance: few
d_gene: .
j_gene: TRBJ2-1
v_gene: TRBV12-3/TRBV12-4
CDR3aa: CASNGQRRPYNEQFF
CDR3nt: TGTGCCAGCAACGGACAGCGACGACCTTACAATGAGCAGTTCTTC

abundance: .
d_gene: .
j_gene: TRBJ1-2
v_gene: TRBV7-9
CDR3aa: CASSPGTPLSASYGYTF
CDR3nt: TGTGCCAGCAGCCCGGGGACACCCCTCTCAGCCTCCTATGGCTACACCTTC

abundance: .
d_gene: .
j_gene: TRBJ2-1
v_gene: TRBV20-1
CDR3aa: CSARDFRTTYNEQFF
CDR3nt: TGCAGTGCTAGGGACTTTAGGACAACGTACAATGAGCAGTTCTTC

abundance: few
d_gene: .
j_gene: TRBJ2-5
v_gene: TRBV6-6
CDR3aa: CASSYPGAGETQYF
CDR3nt: TGTGCCAGCAGTTACCCAGGGGCGGGGGAGACCCAGTACTTC

abundance: .
d_gene: .
j_gene: TRBJ1-6
v_gene: TRBV5-1
CDR3aa: CASSSYFRGSDSPLHF
CDR3nt: TGCGCCAGCAGCTCCTACTTCAGGGGATCGGATTCACCCCTCCACTTT

abundance: .
d_gene: .
j_gene: TRBJ2-1
v_gene: TRBV28
CDR3aa: CASSRLGTGSYNEQFF
CDR3nt: TGTGCCAGCAGCCGCCTTGGGACCGGCTCCTACAATGAGCAGTTCTTC

abundance: few
d_gene: TRBD1
j_gene: TRBJ2-2
v_gene: TRBV5-1
CDR3aa: CASSFPSTGANTGELFF
CDR3nt: TGCGCCAGCAGCTTTCCCTCCACAGGGGCGAACACCGGGGAGCTGTTTTTT

abundance: few
d_gene: .
j_gene: TRBJ1-2
v_gene: TRBV3-1
CDR3aa: CASSHSANYGYTF
CDR3nt: TGTGCCAGCAGCCATTCAGCTAACTATGGCTACACCTTC

abundance: many
d_gene: TRBD1
j_gene: TRBJ1-6
v_gene: TRBV11-2
CDR3aa: CASSLDRGSPLHF
CDR3nt: TGTGCCAGCAGCCTCGACAGGGGTTCACCCCTCCACTTT

abundance: .
d_gene: .
j_gene: TRBJ1-5
v_gene: TRBV27
CDR3aa: CASSFLNVGNQPQHF
CDR3nt: TGTGCCAGCAGTTTCCTTAACGTGGGCAATCAGCCCCAGCATTTT

abundance: .
d_gene: .
j_gene: TRBJ2-2
v_gene: TRBV21-1
CDR3aa: CASSKCPSTGLNTGELFF
CDR3nt: TGTGCCAGCAGCAAATGTCCCTCGACAGGTTTGAACACCGGGGAGCTGTTTTTT